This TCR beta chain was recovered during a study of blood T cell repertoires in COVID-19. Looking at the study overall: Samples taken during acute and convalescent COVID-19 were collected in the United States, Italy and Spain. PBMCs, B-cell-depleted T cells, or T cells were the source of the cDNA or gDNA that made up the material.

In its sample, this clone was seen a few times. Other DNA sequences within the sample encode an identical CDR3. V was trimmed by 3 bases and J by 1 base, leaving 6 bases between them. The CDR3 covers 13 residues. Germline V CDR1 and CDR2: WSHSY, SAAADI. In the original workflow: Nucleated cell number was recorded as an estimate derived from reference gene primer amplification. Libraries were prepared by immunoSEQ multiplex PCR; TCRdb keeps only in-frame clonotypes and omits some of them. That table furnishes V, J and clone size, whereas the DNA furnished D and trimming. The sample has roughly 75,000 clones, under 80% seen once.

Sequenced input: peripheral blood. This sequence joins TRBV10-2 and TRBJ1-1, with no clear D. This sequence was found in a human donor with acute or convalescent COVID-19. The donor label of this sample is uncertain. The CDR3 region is CASSEGGNTEAFF. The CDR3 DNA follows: TGCGCCAGCAGTGAAGGAGGGAACACTGAAGCTTTCTTT.